This record concerns one T cell receptor beta chain sequence. The target antigen is unknown. The treatment: roughly 19 received Ad26.COV2.S at low or high dose, single or two shots; roughly five received placebo; per-sample allocation not given. Sampling took place 63 days after the first vaccine or placebo injection. After removal of 4 bases from V and 2 bases from J, the junction contained 5 bases not matched to a gene. Germline loops: CDR1 MNHEY, CDR2 SVGEGT. The CDR3 is 15 amino acids. Clones were read by immunoSEQ multiplex PCR, and TCRdb kept only the in-frame ones, dropping some. The sample contains about 440,000 clones, roughly 88% of which appear only once. This specimen comes from a study of Ad26.COV2.S vaccination and SARS-CoV-2 variants. Study summary: Once or twice, 56 days apart, Ad26.COV2.S was delivered intramuscularly.

Notes on the study in general: Measurements of TCR breadth and depth may have given underestimates of the total T cell responses.

This rearrangement joins TRBV6-2 or TRBV6-3 to TRBJ2-1; 7 positions match TRBD2. This material consisted of peripheral blood, taken in a trial of Ad26.COV2.S vaccine versus placebo. The sequence was obtained from a person aged 18-65 years who received the Ad26.COV2.S COVID-19 vaccine or a placebo. The CDR3 nucleotides are TGTGCCAGCAGTTTTCGACTAGCTCCCTACAATGAGCAGTTCTTC. This encodes CASSFRLAPYNEQFF.